Below, 19 T cell receptor beta chains from the same sample are listed, as sequenced in a study of T cell repertoires in cytomegalovirus infection. Their antigen targets remain unknown. Each CDR3 protein is one row after TCRdb ran MiXCR on the reads. This sample has some 590,000 distinct CDR3 sequences, with 40% found just once. Source: cultured PBMCs, taken from culture after CMV antigen stimulation. The receptor source for this set is a human donor in good health (CMV status not recorded). Some clones in this sample may be carry-over from other donors' samples.

This clonotype has more than one count but fewer than ten. The chain links TRBV7-9 to TRBJ2-3; 8 bases match TRBD2. From germline, CDR1 is SEHNR and CDR2 FQNEAQ (reference sequence). The CDR3 extends over 16 amino acids. V lost 5 bases, J lost 5 bases, and 12 bases stayed unmatched. As DNA, the CDR3 is TGTGCCAGCAGCCATAGCGGGGTGACAGGTGGAGATACGCAGTATTTT. Protein sequence: CASSHSGVTGGDTQYF.

This sequence joins TRBV5-1 and TRBJ1-2, with D unclear. This CDR3 is built from 15 residues. Germline-derived CDR1 and CDR2 are SGHRS and YFSETQ. Between the trimmed V and J ends, which lost 2 bases and 6 bases, there was a span of 17 bases. The CDR3 bases are TGCGCCAGCAGCTTTTCCCTTCCAGCGGGTAATGGCTACACCTTC. This codes for CASSFSLPAGNGYTF.

The chain joins TRBV7-9 to TRBJ2-2; 10 positions match TRBD1. This CDR3 has 16 residues. J lost 2 bases, V lost 7 bases, and 7 bases had no gene match. CDR1 is SEHNR, CDR2 FQNEAQ, per germline (reference sequence). The CDR3 nucleotides are TGTGCCAGCACCCGGGGACAGGGGAGAAACACCGGGGAGCTGTTTTTT. This codes for CASTRGQGRNTGELFF.

This clonotype was seen many times. V usage is TRBV7-6 and J usage is TRBJ2-7; 7 bases fit TRBD1. The germline V gene has CDR1 SGHVS and CDR2 FNYEAQ. The CDR3 is 15 residues long. V was clipped by 4 bases and J by 2 bases; unmatched bases: 8. This CDR3 reads CASSSEQGYPYEQYF. In DNA form, the CDR3 reads TGTGCCAGCAGCTCCGAACAGGGGTATCCCTACGAGCAGTACTTC.

The chain couples TRBV4-1 to TRBJ1-5, with TRBD1 matching over 7 bases. After removal of 5 bases from V and 0 bases from J, the junction contained 4 bases not matched to a gene. Germline CDR1 is MGHRA and CDR2 is YSYEKL. The CDR3 length is 15 residues. Here the CDR3 DNA reads TGCGCCAGCAGCTCTTACAGGGGTAGCAATCAGCCCCAGCATTTT. Translated: CASSSYRGSNQPQHF.

V gene TRBV27 combines with J gene TRBJ2-7; 9 bases map to TRBD1. The CDR3 contains 16 residues. V trimming: 1 base; J trimming: 2 bases; junction bases outside the gene matches: 6. Germline CDR1 reads MNHEY; CDR2 reads SMNVEV (reference sequence). The CDR3, as DNA: TGTGCCAGCAGTTTATATCCTGGACAGGGGACCTACGAGCAGTACTTC. Protein: CASSLYPGQGTYEQYF.

In this sample, this clonotype turned up once. An end of the junction does not agree with germline; a read error may underlie this. V is TRBV2 and J is TRBJ1-3; D remains ambiguous. Germline CDR1 and CDR2: SNHLY and FYNNEI. CDR3 length equals 12 residues. CDR3 amino acids: CASSEALRGTDF. The CDR3 DNA reads as TGTGCCAGCAGTGAAGCGCTTCGGGGAACCGATTTT.

This clonotype was recorded a few times. This chain uses TRBV7-6 with TRBJ2-2; a possible D gene is TRBD2 (5 bases). The CDR3 is 17 amino acids. CDR1 SGHVS and CDR2 FNYEAQ come from the germline V gene. V was trimmed by 3 bases and J by 0 bases, leaving 14 bases between them. The CDR3 nucleotides are TGTGCCAGCAGCTTGACAACGGGGAAGTCGAACACCGGGGAGCTGTTTTTT. Residues: CASSLTTGKSNTGELFF.

In nucleotides, the CDR3 is TGTGCCAGCACGACCAGGGGGCGCGACGGGAGGGCCTACAATGAGCAGTTCTTC. It encodes CASTTRGRDGRAYNEQFF. The chain employs TRBV11-2 and TRBJ2-1; D possibly matches TRBD1 or TRBD2 (8 bases each). V lost 7 bases, J lost 2 bases, and 24 bases lay in between. CDR1 SGHAT and CDR2 FQNNGV come from the germline V gene. This CDR3 spans 18 amino acids.

The rearrangement uses TRBV7-2 and TRBJ2-4; D ambiguous. Trimming left V 5 bases short and J 8 bases short, with 13 bases between. This CDR3 region has 13 residues. The V gene's germline CDR1 is SGHTA and CDR2 FQGNSA. CDR3 bases: TGTGCCAGCAGCCTCGACCGGAATGACATTCAGTACTTC. Its translation is CASSLDRNDIQYF.

This clonotype was seen more than once but under ten times. V usage is TRBV4-3 and J usage is TRBJ2-1; D may be TRBD2 (5 bases). Germline V gives CDR1 LGHNA, CDR2 YSLEER. CDR3 length: 16 amino acids. V lost 0 bases and J lost 1, with 10 bases in between. CDR3 nucleotide sequence: TGCGCCAGCAGCCAAGATCTCCGGGAATCCTACAATGAGCAGTTCTTC. As protein: CASSQDLRESYNEQFF.

The CDR3 protein is CSAASSGGGIIYNEQFF. The DNA of the CDR3 is TGCAGCGCAGCGTCGAGCGGCGGGGGGATAATCTACAATGAGCAGTTCTTC. The chain couples TRBV29-1 to TRBJ2-1, with 8 bases lining up with TRBD2. CDR1 is SQVTM, CDR2 ANQGSEA, per germline. The CDR3 consists of 17 residues. Trimming took 7 bases from V and 3 from J; bases not matched to a gene: 17.

This clonotype was counted between two and nine times. The chain links TRBV7-9 to TRBJ1-2; TRBD1 might be the D (5 bases). V was trimmed by 0 bases and J by 8 bases, leaving 16 bases between them. The germline V gene encodes CDR1 SEHNR and CDR2 FQNEAQ (reference sequence). The CDR3 extends over 15 amino acids. Here the CDR3 reads CASSLARQGHDGYTF. The CDR3 coding sequence is TGTGCCAGCAGCTTAGCGCGGCAGGGTCATGACGGCTACACCTTC.

The chain's CDR3 is CASNLGPQWETQYF. The CDR3 nucleotides are TGTGCCAGCAACCTCGGCCCGCAGTGGGAGACCCAGTACTTC. V and J are TRBV6-2 or TRBV6-3 and TRBJ2-5; D gene unclear. Germline assignment: CDR1 MNHEY and CDR2 SVGEGT. Trimming removed 7 bases at V and 5 bases at J, with 17 bases between. The CDR3 contains 14 residues.

The gene calls are TRBV7-6 and TRBJ2-2; the D gene could be TRBD1 or TRBD2 (5 bases each). From germline, CDR1 is SGHVS and CDR2 FNYEAQ. Trimming pared 5 bases from V and 7 bases from J, leaving 17 bases between. This CDR3 spans 15 amino acids. The DNA of the CDR3 is TGTGCCAGCAGCCCCACCCGTGGTGGGGGCGGGGAGCTGTTTTTT. It translates to CASSPTRGGGGELFF.

The gene calls are TRBV12-3 or TRBV12-4 and TRBJ2-1; TRBD1 might be the D (6 bases). Trimming took 6 bases from V and 7 from J, leaving 10 bases between them. This CDR3 spans 12 amino acids. CDR3 amino acids: CASSAQGNEQFF. The CDR3 DNA reads as TGTGCCAGCAGCGCCCAGGGGAATGAGCAGTTCTTC.

This clonotype was seen ten or more times. The chain carries TRBV7-2 and TRBJ1-4; D perhaps matches TRBD1 (5 bases). Germline lookup yields CDR1 SGHTA and CDR2 FQGNSA. V was cut by 4 bases and J by 10 bases, with 16 bases left in between. The CDR3 consists of 14 residues. The DNA of the CDR3 is TGTGCCAGCAGCTCTCAGGGAGGTCCGGCAAAACTGTTTTTT. Translation gives CASSSQGGPAKLFF.

The gene calls are TRBV7-2 and TRBJ2-4, with 7 bases identical to TRBD1. The germline V gene encodes CDR1 SGHTA and CDR2 FQGNSA. This CDR3 spans 15 amino acids. V lost 5 bases to trimming and J lost 5 bases; unmatched junction nucleotides: 9. CDR3 sequence (DNA): TGTGCCAGCAGCCCCCCCGGGGACAGACAAAACATTCAGTACTTC. Translated: CASSPPGDRQNIQYF.

V usage is TRBV2 and J usage is TRBJ2-5, with D possibly being TRBD2 (5 bases). Trimming stripped 4 bases from V and 5 bases from J, with 8 bases between. Germline V CDR1 and CDR2: SNHLY, FYNNEI. The CDR3 length is 12 residues. CDR3 sequence (DNA): TGTGCCAGCAGTGGAACGGGGGAGACCCAGTACTTC. This translates into CASSGTGETQYF.